These 24 T cell receptor beta chains share one sample of origin, sequenced in a study of blood T cell repertoires in COVID-19 (dated by TCRdb to 2018 to 2020). Library generation was performed with the immunoSEQ multiplex PCR assay. TCRdb obtained this table from immuneACCESS and retained in-frame rearrangements with V and J assigned. These tables miss some clones; where compared with another copy, unresolved V genes account for less than half of the shortfall, and the remainder is unexplained. The sample table holds about 310,000 clones, of which 87% were seen once. The ten largest clones represent about 8.9% of the sample. Sequencing input: PBMCs or T cells enriched from blood (not recorded which). These receptors all stem from a young woman who had recovered from COVID-19.

The chain has TRBV2 and TRBJ1-2, with 8 nucleotides matching TRBD1. The V gene end was trimmed by 8 bases and the J gene end by 4 bases; junction bases not matched to a gene: 9. The CDR3 is 14 amino acids. From germline, CDR1 is SNHLY and CDR2 FYNNEI. The CDR3, as DNA: TGTGCCAGCCAGGCCCCGGGACAGGCCTATGGCTACACCTTC. Translation: CASQAPGQAYGYTF. The full variable domain, rest sourced from reference TRBV2 and TRBJ1-2, is EPEVTQTPSHQVTQMGQEVILRCVPISNHLYFYWYRQILGQKVEFLVSFYNNEISEKSEIFDDQFSVERPDGSNFTLKIRSTKLEDSAMYFCASQAPGQAYGYTFGSGTRLTVV.

The chain recombines TRBV7-2 with TRBJ1-1, with 7 bases identical to TRBD1. The germline V gene encodes CDR1 SGHTA and CDR2 FQGNSA. After removal of 5 bases from V and 4 bases from J, the junction contained 10 bases not matched to a gene. The CDR3 has 15 amino acids. CDR3 coding DNA: TGTGCCAGCAGCACAGTGACAGGGAGTGTCACTGAAGCTTTCTTT. As protein: CASSTVTGSVTEAFF.

This clone has just one count. The genes are TRBV21-1 and TRBJ2-7; the table's D call TRBD1 went unverified against the DNA. TRBV21-1 is tagged as a pseudogene. This CDR3 spans 15 amino acids. Here the CDR3 reads CASKIGTVASDEQYF. For the CDR3, the DNA is TGTGCCAGCAAAATCGGAACAGTGGCGTCGGACGAGCAGTACTTC.

This clone was recorded only once. This sequence joins TRBV4-3 and TRBJ1-4; D call uncertain. Germline lookup yields CDR1 LGHNA and CDR2 YSLEER. V lost 0 bases and J lost 7, with 9 bases in between. This CDR3 is built from 14 residues. The CDR3 DNA reads TGCGCCAGCAGCCAAGATGAGGCAGTTGAAAAACTGTTTTTT. Protein: CASSQDEAVEKLFF.

V usage is TRBV4-2 and J usage is TRBJ1-2, with TRBD1 matching 9 bases. V gave up 1 base and J gave up 5 bases; unmatched junction bases: 5. Germline V gene data show CDR1 as LGHNA and CDR2 as YNFKEQ. The CDR3 length is 15 residues. The CDR3 DNA reads as TGTGCCAGCAGCCAAGCGGGACAGGGAAGTTATGGCTACACCTTC. It codes for CASSQAGQGSYGYTF.

The V and J genes are TRBV3-1 (or the pseudogene TRBV3-2) and TRBJ2-7; D perhaps matches TRBD2 (6 bases). Germline V gene sequence: CDR1 LGHDT, CDR2 YNNKEL (reference sequence). V was trimmed by 4 bases and J by 3 bases, leaving 13 bases between them. The CDR3 runs 14 residues. The DNA for the CDR3 is TGTGCCAGCAGCCGGGGACTTAAGGACTACGAGCAGTACTTC. Protein product: CASSRGLKDYEQYF.

The gene calls are TRBV9 and TRBJ1-1; 10 nucleotides agree with TRBD1. The CDR3 sequence is 15 residues long. With V trimmed by 4 bases and J by 3 bases, 6 bases remained unmatched. Germline CDR1 and CDR2: SGDLS and YYNGEE. The CDR3 DNA is TGTGCCAGCAGCCTCCGGGACAGGGGTGACACTGAAGCTTTCTTT. Its protein product is CASSLRDRGDTEAFF.

The chain uses TRBV4-1 and TRBJ2-7; no clear D gene. The germline CDR1 and CDR2 sequences are MGHRA and YSYEKL. Trimming took off 0 bases at V and 4 bases at J, with 10 bases between the two ends. The CDR3 contains 14 residues. CDR3 amino acids: CASSQEHPGYEQYF. In DNA form, the CDR3 reads TGCGCCAGCAGCCAAGAACACCCTGGTTACGAGCAGTACTTC.

V usage is TRBV5-8 and J usage is TRBJ2-5; TRBD2 aligns across 9 bases. With V trimmed by 4 bases and J by 5 bases, 9 bases remained unmatched. The CDR3 contains 15 residues. The germline V gene has CDR1 SGHTS and CDR2 YDEGEE. The CDR3 nucleotides are TGTGCCAGCAGCACCCGCCCGCGGGGGGGGGAGACCCAGTACTTC. It yields the protein CASSTRPRGGETQYF.

V usage is TRBV18 and J usage is TRBJ2-7; D possibly corresponds to TRBD1 (6 bases). The CDR3 has 14 amino acids. The germline CDR1 and CDR2 sequences are KGHSH and LQKENI. Trimming took off 5 bases at V and 3 bases at J, with 14 bases between the two ends. The chain's CDR3 is CASSTGPTNYEQYF. The CDR3 DNA sequence: TGTGCCAGCTCAACAGGGCCCACGAACTACGAGCAGTACTTC.

V is TRBV6-6 and J is TRBJ1-4, with D possibly TRBD1 on 6 matching bases. Germline V lookup: CDR1 MNHNY, CDR2 SVGAGI (reference sequence). The CDR3 totals 15 residues. V lost 8 bases and J 3 bases, leaving 16 bases between the germline ends. The CDR3 sequence: CASAPRGGSNEKLFF. The DNA for the CDR3 is TGTGCCAGCGCCCCTCGAGGGGGATCTAATGAAAAACTGTTTTTT.

The V and J genes are TRBV12-3 or TRBV12-4 and TRBJ1-2; D unresolved. The ends were cut back, 7 bases at V and 1 base at J, with 10 bases in the middle. CDR3 size: 13 residues. This CDR3 is CASNRGVNYGYTF. The CDR3 DNA follows: TGTGCCAGCAACCGCGGGGTTAACTATGGCTACACCTTC.

V gene TRBV18 combines with J gene TRBJ1-1, with unresolved D. Germline CDR1 reads KGHSH; CDR2 reads LQKENI. This CDR3 comprises 11 residues. V lost 6 bases, J lost 2 bases, and 4 bases lay in between. CDR3 DNA: TGTGCCAGCTCCTTAAACACTGAAGCTTTCTTT. As protein: CASSLNTEAFF.

The chain recombines TRBV5-5 with TRBJ2-3; 7 nucleotides align to TRBD2. Per germline, CDR1 SGHKS and CDR2 YYEKEE (reference sequence). With V trimmed by 3 bases and J by 2 bases, 12 bases remained unmatched. The CDR3 contains 17 residues. The CDR3: CASSSGLFRGVTDTQYF. DNA of the CDR3: TGTGCCAGCAGCTCAGGTTTATTTCGGGGGGTCACAGATACGCAGTATTTT.

V gene TRBV29-1 combines with J gene TRBJ1-1, with D unresolved. Germline values: CDR1 SQVTM, CDR2 ANQGSEA. This CDR3 is 10 amino acids long. Trimming stripped 6 bases from V and 8 bases from J, with 10 bases between. CDR3 DNA sequence: TGCAGCGTGGAGCCCTCGGAAGCTTTCTTT. Translated: CSVEPSEAFF.

The V call is TRBV3-1 (or the pseudogene TRBV3-2), the J call TRBJ1-2; perhaps TRBD1 as D (5 bases). Trimming took 3 bases from V and 7 from J, leaving 12 bases between them. Germline CDR1 reads LGHDT; CDR2 reads YNNKEL (reference sequence). This CDR3 is built from 13 residues. The CDR3 loop is CASSQRQSGGYTF. CDR3 sequence (DNA): TGTGCCAGCAGCCAGCGACAGTCAGGTGGCTACACCTTC.

The V gene is TRBV27, the J gene TRBJ1-1; TRBD1 matches at 7 bases. CDR3 size: 17 residues. The V gene end was trimmed by 3 bases and the J gene end by 1 base; junction bases not matched to a gene: 11. The germline V gene encodes CDR1 MNHEY and CDR2 SMNVEV (reference sequence). The CDR3 nucleotides read TGTGCCAGCAGTTTTCTTGGAAGGACAGGATGGAACACTGAAGCTTTCTTT. It yields the protein CASSFLGRTGWNTEAFF.

The J gene is TRBJ2-5, the V gene TRBV20-1, with 9 bases lining up with TRBD1. V was pared by 3 bases and J by 0 bases, with 5 bases of the junction left unmatched. The CDR3 is 15 residues long. Germline CDR1 and CDR2: DFQATT and SNEGSKA (reference sequence). Here the CDR3 reads CSASLGTGNQETQYF. CDR3 sequence (DNA): TGCAGTGCTAGTTTAGGGACAGGGAACCAAGAGACCCAGTACTTC.

This chain links TRBV13 with TRBJ1-5, with D possibly matching TRBD1 (6 bases). Per the germline V gene, CDR1 is PRHDT and CDR2 is FYEKMQ (reference sequence). CDR3 length: 12 residues. V was cut by 4 bases and J by 7 bases, with 8 bases left in between. The CDR3 protein is CASSYQGQPQHF. The CDR3 coding sequence is TGTGCCAGCAGCTACCAGGGGCAGCCCCAGCATTTT.

CDR3 amino acids: CAISESSPSATNEKLFF. CDR3 nucleotide sequence: TGTGCCATCAGTGAGTCCTCACCCAGTGCAACTAATGAAAAACTGTTTTTT. The chain links TRBV10-3 to TRBJ1-4; D uncertain. Germline V gene data show CDR1 as ENHRY and CDR2 as SYGVKD. The CDR3 extends over 17 amino acids. The V gene lost 0 bases and the J gene lost 0 bases, with 11 bases spanning the gap.

The CDR3 nucleotides read TGTGCCAGCAGGCCCGACAGGGGAACTACCTCTGGGGCCAACGTCCTGACTTTC. Translated: CASRPDRGTTSGANVLTF. The chain recombines TRBV2 with TRBJ2-6; 8 bases agree with TRBD1. Germline CDR1 SNHLY, CDR2 FYNNEI. The CDR3 extends over 18 amino acids. Trimming took 6 bases from V and 0 from J; bases not matched to a gene: 10.

The V and J genes are TRBV28 and TRBJ1-2; TRBD1 matches 8 bases. V trimming: 3 bases; J trimming: 7 bases; junction bases outside the gene matches: 7. The CDR3 runs 14 residues. The V gene's germline CDR1 is MDHEN and CDR2 SYDVKM. The CDR3 bases are TGTGCCAGCAGTTTTACGGGCGGACAGGGTGGCTACACCTTC. As protein: CASSFTGGQGGYTF.

The J gene is TRBJ1-2, the V gene TRBV30; 7 bases align to TRBD1. The CDR3 is 19 amino acids. The V segment lost 0 bases and the J segment 2 bases; nucleotides outside the gene matches: 18. CDR1 GTSNPN and CDR2 SVGIG come from the germline V gene (reference sequence). CDR3 amino acids: CAWSVRGFTGDKPNYGYTF. CDR3 bases: TGTGCCTGGAGTGTACGGGGGTTCACAGGGGATAAACCCAACTATGGCTACACCTTC.

The chain has TRBV11-3 and TRBJ2-5; TRBD2 matches 10 bases. The V and J ends lost 3 bases and 2 bases, in that order; junction bases with no gene match: 3. The CDR3 has 15 residues. Germline CDR1 and CDR2: SGHNT and YENEEA. In DNA form, the CDR3 reads TGTGCCAGCAGCTTGTTTAGCGGGGGGCAAGAGACCCAGTACTTC. Translated: CASSLFSGGQETQYF.